The clone carrying this TCR beta chain occurred many times. Its antigen is unidentified. The entry originates in a study of glioma-infiltrating T cells. Regarding the study as a whole: Only very few CDR3 sequences appeared in both tissue and blood. Tissue-blood divergence was below expectation in non-neoplastic patients, above in gliomas.

CDR3 length equals 15 residues. The V end was cut by 3 bases, the J end by 2 bases, with 14 bases between. CDR1 is SGHAT and CDR2 is FQNNGV in the germline V gene. Using RNA template, CDR3s of TCR alpha and beta were amplified with iRepertoire arm-PCR. Tissue mRNA or PBMC total RNA, roughly 85-450 ng, went into one-step reverse transcription and amplification. TCRdb analysed the multiplex PCR reads with MiXCR anew, one entry per CDR3 protein. This sample has 85,000 to 110,000 distinct CDR3 sequences; about 30% occur once, and the top ten carry 44%. The sequence derives from a human donor with low-grade glioma or glioblastoma, undergoing nonglioma brain surgery, or in good health (not recorded which). V gene TRBV11-2 combines with J gene TRBJ2-7, with no clear D. Sequenced input: glioma tissue, nonneoplastic brain tissue, or PBMCs (not recorded which). CDR3 amino acids: CASSFSWYGPYEQYF. CDR3 sequence (DNA): TGTGCCAGCAGCTTTTCGTGGTACGGACCCTACGAGCAGTACTTC.